This record covers a single TCR beta chain. The sample is drawn from a study of PD-1 blockade in classical Hodgkin lymphoma. Every patient relapsed after autologous stem cell transplantation, and brentuximab vedotin exposure varied. Measured with immunoSEQ multiplex PCR; TCRdb has only the in-frame clones, and not every one. This table holds some 40,000 clones, 69% found once. Sequencing was performed on peripheral blood mononuclear cells (PBMCs), taken before the second cycle of nivolumab. This clonotype originated in a human donor with classical Hodgkin lymphoma.

For the CDR3, the DNA is TGTGCCAGCAGCCGCACGTTAGGGGCAGGGGACTATGGCTACACCTTC. It specifies CASSRTLGAGDYGYTF. The V gene is TRBV13, the J gene TRBJ1-2; weak D call: TRBD1 (6 bases). Looked up from germline, CDR1 is PRHDT and CDR2 is FYEKMQ (reference sequence). The CDR3 is 16 amino acids. V was trimmed by 5 bases and J by 3 bases, leaving 19 bases between them.